This entry features one TCR beta chain sequence. Measured with immunoSEQ multiplex PCR; TCRdb has only the in-frame clones, and not every one. The profile shows approximately 180,000 clones, 91% of them singletons. The sample originates from a study of control samples from healthy donors and cancer patients. The receptor was isolated from a woman aged 35 to 49 in good health. Material for sequencing was blood.

CDR3 DNA: TGTGCCAGCAGCTCCGGACTTGAGACTGAAGCTTTCTTT. Translating gives CASSSGLETEAFF. V is TRBV5-4 and J is TRBJ1-1; D gene ambiguous. V dropped 3 bases and J dropped 5 bases, with 11 bases sitting between them. The germline V gene encodes CDR1 SGHNT and CDR2 YYREEE (reference sequence). The CDR3 is 13 residues long.